A single sample is the source of the 19 T cell receptor beta chains below, sequenced in a study of blood T cell repertoires in COVID-19. Profiling relied on immunoSEQ multiplex PCR, and the TCRdb table lists in-frame clones only, not all of them. This sample yields roughly 160,000 clones, of which approximately 86% are seen a single time; approximately 8% belongs to the top ten. The sample was peripheral blood. These receptor sequences come from a man in his sixties with acute or convalescent COVID-19.

V usage is TRBV3-1 (or the pseudogene TRBV3-2) and J usage is TRBJ1-4; D remains ambiguous. The CDR3 totals 14 residues. V gave up 1 base and J gave up 8 bases, with 11 bases separating them. Germline V gene lookup returns CDR1 LGHDT and CDR2 YNNKEL (reference sequence). CDR3 sequence (DNA): TGTGCCAGCAGCCAAGGCGGGCCAGGCGAAAAACTGTTTTTT. Its translation: CASSQGGPGEKLFF.

V usage is TRBV7-9 and J usage is TRBJ2-5; the D gene is possibly TRBD2 (6 bases). Between the trimmed V and J ends, which lost 3 bases and 5 bases, there was a span of 16 bases. Germline values: CDR1 SEHNR, CDR2 FQNEAQ (reference sequence). This CDR3 spans 15 amino acids. The CDR3 region has the DNA TGTGCCAGCAGCTTTCAACGGGGAGGACATGAGACCCAGTACTTC. Amino acid sequence: CASSFQRGGHETQYF.

This chain uses TRBV29-1 with TRBJ2-1; 11 bases line up with TRBD2. The ends lost 5 bases at V and 5 bases at J; junction bases unmatched: 11. Germline V gene data show CDR1 as SQVTM and CDR2 as ANQGSEA. CDR3 length: 16 residues. As DNA, the CDR3 is TGCAGCGTTCCCCGGGCGGGACTAGCGGTAAACAATGAGCAGTTCTTC. Its translation is CSVPRAGLAVNNEQFF.

The chain employs TRBV28 and TRBJ1-6, with D unclear. The CDR3 has 16 residues. The V and J ends lost 4 bases and 9 bases respectively, with 19 bases between them. Looked up from germline, CDR1 is MDHEN and CDR2 is SYDVKM. This chain's CDR3 is CASSSGRRAGGSPLHF. The CDR3 bases are TGTGCCAGCAGTTCGGGCAGGAGGGCAGGAGGTTCACCCCTCCACTTT.

The chain couples TRBV5-1 to TRBJ1-2; TRBD1 agrees at 11 bases. V was clipped by 0 bases and J by 4 bases; unmatched bases: 2. The CDR3 contains 15 residues. Germline V gene data show CDR1 as SGHRS and CDR2 as YFSETQ. The CDR3 is CASSLGTGGVYGYTF. For the CDR3, the DNA is TGCGCCAGCAGCTTGGGGACAGGGGGCGTCTATGGCTACACCTTC.

The V and J genes are TRBV4-1 and TRBJ2-1; TRBD2 matches 9 bases. Germline V CDR1 and CDR2: MGHRA, YSYEKL. This CDR3 spans 15 amino acids. Losses at the gene ends were 0 bases for V and 7 bases for J; bases not matched to a gene: 4. DNA for the CDR3: TGCGCCAGCAGCCAAGAGCGGGAGGGCCGGAATGAGCAGTTCTTC. It is translated as CASSQEREGRNEQFF.

For the CDR3, the DNA is TGTGCCAGTAGTCCTACACACAGCTCTGGGGCCAACGTCCTGACTTTC. This translates into CASSPTHSSGANVLTF. V usage is TRBV19 and J usage is TRBJ2-6; D is undetermined. Germline CDR1 and CDR2: LNHDA and SQIVND (reference sequence). V lost 5 bases and J lost 0, with 11 bases in between. There are 16 residues in the CDR3.

The chain is built from TRBV5-5 and TRBJ1-1, with a weak D call TRBD1 (5 bases). V was clipped by 0 bases and J by 5 bases, with 23 bases between them. Per the germline V gene, CDR1 is SGHKS and CDR2 is YYEKEE (reference sequence). The CDR3 extends over 18 amino acids. DNA of the CDR3: TGTGCCAGCAGCTTGGCCAGTCCTGGAGGGACTGTAGGTACTGAAGCTTTCTTT. Protein sequence: CASSLASPGGTVGTEAFF.

This chain links TRBV18 with TRBJ1-1; 7 positions match TRBD1. The CDR3 runs 13 residues. Germline assignment: CDR1 KGHSH and CDR2 LQKENI. The junction had 2 bases not matched to a gene; V was cut back by 4 bases and J by 3 bases. Written as DNA, the CDR3 is TGTGCCAGCTCACGCGACAGGGACACTGAAGCTTTCTTT. This codes for CASSRDRDTEAFF.

V usage is TRBV5-4 and J usage is TRBJ1-6; TRBD1 aligns across 9 bases. There are 16 residues in the CDR3. Trimming removed 4 bases from V and 10 bases from J; junction bases left unmatched: 12. Germline V CDR1 and CDR2: SGHNT, YYREEE (reference sequence). The DNA for the CDR3 is TGTGCCAGCAGCCCGACAGGGGGTGCCGGTCGATCACCCCTCCACTTT. Translating it yields CASSPTGGAGRSPLHF.

Notes on this clone: Other DNA sequences in this sample translate to the same CDR3. The V and J genes are TRBV5-1 and TRBJ2-2; weak D call: TRBD1 (5 bases). Trimming cost V 0 bases and J 5 bases, with 8 bases left between them. Germline CDR1 is SGHRS and CDR2 is YFSETQ. This CDR3 is 14 amino acids long. Here the CDR3 reads CASSLGQNTGELFF. CDR3 bases: TGCGCCAGCAGCTTGGGACAGAATACCGGGGAGCTGTTTTTT.

About this clone: Other DNA sequences of this sample code for an identical CDR3. The chain employs TRBV18 and TRBJ2-1; D might be TRBD2 (5 bases). Between the trimmed V and J ends, which lost 3 bases and 0 bases, there was a span of 6 bases. The CDR3 runs to 14 residues. Germline V CDR1 and CDR2: KGHSH, LQKENI. The CDR3 DNA follows: TGTGCCAGCTCACCGGCGGGCTCCTACAATGAGCAGTTCTTC. It encodes CASSPAGSYNEQFF.

The chain uses TRBV18 and TRBJ1-5, with 9 nucleotides matching TRBD1. There are 15 residues in the CDR3. Germline values: CDR1 KGHSH, CDR2 LQKENI. J lost 4 bases, V lost 6 bases, and 7 bases had no gene match. The CDR3 loop is CASSQGQGGNQPQHF. CDR3 nucleotide sequence: TGTGCCAGCTCCCAGGGACAGGGCGGGAATCAGCCCCAGCATTTT.

This sequence joins TRBV6-5 and TRBJ1-2; 7 bases map to TRBD1. The ends lost 7 bases at V and 8 bases at J; junction bases unmatched: 10. The CDR3 covers 13 residues. CDR1 and CDR2 from the germline V gene are MNHEY and SVGAGI. CDR3 DNA: TGTGCCAGCACTCTGACAGGGAAGGAGGGCTACACCTTC. Translating it yields CASTLTGKEGYTF.

The sample holds a few counts of this clone. This rearrangement joins TRBV6-5 to TRBJ1-5; 9 bases agree with TRBD1. Unmatched junction bases numbered 5, after V lost 6 bases and J lost 2 bases. Germline V gene sequence: CDR1 MNHEY, CDR2 SVGAGI. The CDR3 covers 15 residues. The CDR3, as DNA: TGTGCCAGCAGGGACCGGGACAGGGGCAATCAGCCCCAGCATTTT. Translation: CASRDRDRGNQPQHF.

Comment on this clone: The junction shows a germline mismatch at one end, possibly a read error. This chain connects TRBV11-2 to TRBJ2-7; 12 nucleotides match TRBD2. This CDR3 comprises 13 residues. From germline, CDR1 is SGHAT and CDR2 FQNNGV. In nucleotides, the CDR3 is TGTGCCAGCAGCTTGGGACTAGCGGGTTCTGTAGGGTTC. The encoded protein is CASSLGLAGSVGF. The full variable domain, in which reference TRBV11-2 and TRBJ2-7 provide the parts outside the CDR3, is EAGVAQSPRYKIIEKRQSVAFWCNPISGHATLYWYQQILGQGPKLLIQFQNNGVVDDSQLPKDRFSAERLKGVDSTLKIQPAKLEDSAVYLCASSLGLAGSVGFGPGTRLTVT.

This clone turned up a few times. The genes are TRBV14 and TRBJ2-3, with a weak D call TRBD2 (5 bases). The ends were cut back, 4 bases at V and 4 bases at J, with 9 bases in the middle. Germline-derived CDR1 and CDR2 are SGHDN and FVKESK. The CDR3 sequence is 13 residues long. The CDR3 here is CASSPGKPDTQYF. The DNA for the CDR3 is TGTGCCAGCAGCCCGGGAAAACCAGATACGCAGTATTTT. Full variable domain (rest looked up from reference TRBV14 and TRBJ2-3): EAGVTQFPSHSVIEKGQTVTLRCDPISGHDNLYWYRRVMGKEIKFLLHFVKESKQDESGMPNNRFLAERTGGTYSTLKVQPAELEDSGVYFCASSPGKPDTQYFGPGTRLTVL.

The chain is built from TRBV10-3 and TRBJ1-1; possible D gene TRBD1, 6 bases. This CDR3 comprises 14 residues. Germline CDR1 reads ENHRY; CDR2 reads SYGVKD. Deletions cut 2 bases from V and 6 bases from J, with 13 bases between. CDR3 loop: CAISETGSIAEAFF. The DNA for the CDR3 is TGTGCCATCAGTGAGACAGGGTCGATAGCTGAAGCTTTCTTT.

The rearrangement uses TRBV19 and TRBJ1-2; no clear D. Deletions cut 7 bases from V and 4 bases from J, with 16 bases between. Germline V gene lookup returns CDR1 LNHDA and CDR2 SQIVND (reference sequence). This CDR3 contains 14 residues. The CDR3 protein is CASTANPSTYGYTF. CDR3 nucleotides: TGTGCCAGTACCGCGAACCCCTCCACCTATGGCTACACCTTC.